These 19 T cell receptor beta chains were all obtained from the same sample, sequenced in a study of neoadjuvant nivolumab and ipilimumab in lung cancer. The assay was immunoSEQ multiplex PCR, and TCRdb's table has in-frame clones only and misses some. The table includes 40,000 to 60,000 clones, roughly 89% detected once. The material sequenced was blood, taken before neoadjuvant nivolumab, alone or with ipilimumab. Receptor source: an adult with non-small cell lung cancer. Some clones in this sample may be carry-over from other donors' samples.

With respect to this clone: This sample includes further DNA sequences coding for the same CDR3. The genes are TRBV5-1 and TRBJ2-2; no clear D gene. Trimming left V 5 bases short and J 4 bases short, with 12 bases between. The CDR3 loop spans 14 amino acids. CDR1 is SGHRS, CDR2 YFSETQ, per germline. CDR3 amino acids: CASSLDPSTGELFF. The CDR3 nucleotides read TGCGCCAGCAGTCTGGATCCTAGCACCGGGGAGCTGTTTTTT.

CDR3 protein: CASMSIETGDGYTF. Here the CDR3 DNA reads TGTGCCAGCATGAGTATCGAGACAGGAGATGGCTACACCTTC. The chain joins TRBV6-6 to TRBJ1-2; D perhaps matches TRBD1 (6 bases). Trimming removed 7 bases at V and 6 bases at J, with 18 bases between. There are 14 residues in the CDR3. Germline values: CDR1 MNHNY, CDR2 SVGAGI (reference sequence).

This clone is a singleton in its sample. The chain carries TRBV7-2 and TRBJ1-2, with 12 bases aligning to TRBD1. V lost 1 base and J lost 8; bases outside the gene matches: 5. There are 15 residues in the CDR3. Germline CDR1 is SGHTA and CDR2 is FQGNSA. DNA of the CDR3: TGTGCCAGCAGCTTAGGAGGGGACAGGGGGCTAGGCTACACCTTC. It translates to CASSLGGDRGLGYTF. The full variable domain, rest sourced from reference TRBV7-2 and TRBJ1-2, is GAGVSQSPSNKVTEKGKDVELRCDPISGHTALYWYRQSLGQGLEFLIYFQGNSAPDKSGLPSDRFSAERTGGSVSTLTIQRTQQEDSAVYLCASSLGGDRGLGYTFGSGTRLTVV.

The chain carries TRBV6-5 and TRBJ1-1; no reliable D call. Between the trimmed V and J ends, which lost 0 bases and 4 bases, there was a span of 12 bases. The CDR3 consists of 15 residues. Germline V lookup: CDR1 MNHEY, CDR2 SVGAGI. The CDR3 here is CASSYSLALSTEAFF. CDR3 DNA sequence: TGTGCCAGCAGTTACTCGTTGGCCCTGAGCACTGAAGCTTTCTTT.

V gene TRBV6-1 combines with J gene TRBJ1-5; unclear D gene. The CDR3 is 13 amino acids. CDR1 is MNHNS, CDR2 SASEGT, per germline. V lost 11 bases and J 5 bases, leaving 16 bases between the germline ends. CDR3 in amino acids: CALQVSGDQPQHF. In DNA form, the CDR3 reads TGTGCCTTGCAAGTGTCAGGCGATCAGCCCCAGCATTTT.

This chain joins TRBV30 and TRBJ2-7, with D perhaps TRBD1 (5 bases). V lost 3 bases to trimming and J lost 2 bases, with 8 bases between them. The CDR3 is 12 residues long. CDR1 is GTSNPN and CDR2 is SVGIG in the germline V gene (reference sequence). The CDR3 sequence: CAWRAGTYEQYF. DNA of the CDR3: TGTGCCTGGAGGGCAGGGACCTACGAGCAGTACTTC.

The rearrangement joins TRBV6-6 to TRBJ1-2; D uncertain. CDR3 length equals 10 residues. Looked up from germline, CDR1 is MNHNY and CDR2 is SVGAGI (reference sequence). The V gene lost 6 bases and the J gene lost 8 bases, with 7 bases spanning the gap. As DNA, the CDR3 is TGTGCCAGCAGCGACGGAGGCTACACCTTC. Translation: CASSDGGYTF.

This clone was detected once. The chain couples TRBV5-6 to TRBJ2-7, with 7 bases lining up with TRBD1. Trimming removed 5 bases from V and 2 bases from J; junction bases left unmatched: 13. Germline values: CDR1 SGHDT, CDR2 YYEEEE. This CDR3 spans 16 amino acids. CDR3 in amino acids: CASSPFFGTVPYEQYF. Here the CDR3 DNA reads TGTGCCAGCAGTCCATTTTTCGGGACAGTTCCCTACGAGCAGTACTTC.

This sequence joins TRBV29-1 and TRBJ2-2; weak D call: TRBD1 (6 bases). The CDR3 is 13 amino acids. The V end lost 3 bases, the J end lost 6 bases, and 11 bases lay between the germline ends. The germline V gene has CDR1 SQVTM and CDR2 ANQGSEA. As DNA, the CDR3 is TGCAGCGTTGAGGAACAGGGCGCCGGGGAGCTGTTTTTT. Translation: CSVEEQGAGELFF.

The V gene is TRBV21-1, the J gene TRBJ2-7; the table's D call TRBD1 went unverified against the DNA. TRBV21-1 is a listed pseudogene. The CDR3 extends over 14 amino acids. The CDR3 DNA reads TGTGCCAGCAGCAGCGCTCAGGGGGGATACGAGCAGTACTTC. Amino acid sequence: CASSSAQGGYEQYF.

The chain recombines TRBV5-1 with TRBJ2-7; TRBD2 aligns across 7 bases. Losses at the gene ends were 4 bases for V and 7 bases for J; bases not matched to a gene: 17. The CDR3 consists of 16 residues. The germline V gene encodes CDR1 SGHRS and CDR2 YFSETQ. Here the CDR3 reads CASSQANPGREEEQYF. In DNA form, the CDR3 reads TGCGCCAGCAGCCAGGCCAACCCCGGACGGGAGGAAGAGCAGTACTTC.

This sequence joins TRBV6-1 and TRBJ1-5; weak D call: TRBD1 (5 bases). The V gene's germline CDR1 is MNHNS and CDR2 SASEGT. The CDR3 consists of 15 residues. Trimming cost V 8 bases and J 6 bases, with 20 bases left between them. The CDR3 DNA reads as TGTGCCAGCGCGGATCGAGGGGCTTGGAGTCAGCCCCAGCATTTT. Translation: CASADRGAWSQPQHF.

This clone turned up a few times. V usage is TRBV9 and J usage is TRBJ1-1, with D tentatively TRBD1 (6 bases). The CDR3 consists of 13 residues. Germline assignment: CDR1 SGDLS and CDR2 YYNGEE. The V and J ends lost 3 bases and 11 bases respectively, with 17 bases between them. CDR3 residues: CASSAGQSLTAFF. The CDR3 bases are TGTGCCAGCAGCGCAGGACAGTCCTTAACCGCTTTCTTT.

The chain joins TRBV4-3 to TRBJ2-3; the D gene is possibly TRBD2 (6 bases). The CDR3 totals 18 residues. Germline V gene data show CDR1 as LGHNA and CDR2 as YSLEER. The ends were cut back, 0 bases at V and 3 bases at J, with 19 bases in the middle. The CDR3 bases are TGCGCCAGCAGCCAAGATCCACTTTCGGGAGTGAGAACAGATACGCAGTATTTT. Protein product: CASSQDPLSGVRTDTQYF.

The gene calls are TRBV18 and TRBJ1-1; D is perhaps TRBD1 (5 bases). The CDR3 is 15 amino acids. Germline V CDR1 and CDR2: KGHSH, LQKENI. The V gene lost 1 base and the J gene lost 7 bases, with 16 bases spanning the gap. CDR3: CASSPRASGDGEAFF. CDR3 coding DNA: TGTGCCAGCTCACCACGGGCTTCCGGGGACGGTGAAGCTTTCTTT.

The chain combines TRBV5-6 with TRBJ2-5, with 7 nucleotides matching TRBD2. J was trimmed by 4 bases and V by 3 bases; bases with no gene match: 6. This CDR3 region has 14 residues. CDR1 is SGHDT, CDR2 YYEEEE, per germline. The CDR3 bases are TGTGCCAGCAGCTCCCGGGACTATTTAGAGACCCAGTACTTC. This gives the protein CASSSRDYLETQYF.

The CDR3 spells CASSTGGLNQPQHF. CDR3 nucleotides: TGTGCCAGCAGCACAGGGGGCCTCAATCAGCCCCAGCATTTT. The chain recombines TRBV7-9 with TRBJ1-5; the match to TRBD1 covers 9 bases. The CDR3 is 14 amino acids. The V and J ends lost 5 bases and 3 bases, in that order; junction bases with no gene match: 2. CDR1 SEHNR and CDR2 FQNEAQ come from the germline V gene (reference sequence).

The rearrangement uses TRBV6-5 and TRBJ2-7; D possibly corresponds to TRBD2 (7 bases). The V gene's germline CDR1 is MNHEY and CDR2 SVGAGI. The CDR3 totals 14 residues. V lost 7 bases to trimming and J lost 7 bases, with 20 bases between them. The CDR3 sequence is CASTPGAGVNEQYF. CDR3 bases: TGTGCCAGCACCCCGGGGGCGGGAGTGAATGAGCAGTACTTC.

In DNA form, the CDR3 reads TGTGCCAGCAGCTCCGGGATTAACTATGGCTACACCTTC. Translated: CASSSGINYGYTF. The V gene is TRBV11-1, the J gene TRBJ1-2, with D unclear. This CDR3 comprises 13 residues. CDR1 and CDR2 from the germline V gene are SGHAT and FQDESV (reference sequence). Trimming took off 4 bases at V and 1 base at J, with 7 bases between the two ends.